At least ten counts were recorded for the clone carrying this TCR beta chain. Its target is not known. This record comes from a study of T cells in Graves' hyperthyroidism and ophthalmopathy. Germline CDR1 reads LGHNA; CDR2 reads YSLEER. V was pared by 4 bases and J by 5 bases, with 12 bases between. This CDR3 comprises 15 residues. Overall study results and limits: Model output signaled ophthalmopathy a median about 6.3 months ahead of onset. Ophthalmopathy was distinguished from stable hyperthyroidism by 13 V-J signatures.

Amplified TCR beta CDR3 regions came from RNA transcripts. Carried out on the TCR CDR3, a first-round RT-PCR used the HTBI primer set. TCRdb independently ran MiXCR on the multiplex PCR reads; one entry per CDR3 protein. Of tens of thousands of distinct CDR3 sequences in the sample, roughly 51% were seen once. V is TRBV4-3 and J is TRBJ2-6; D perhaps matches TRBD1 (6 bases). This receptor was obtained from a man between 18 and 35 years old with Graves' hyperthyroidism. The sequencing sample was made of peripheral blood or thyroid tissue (not recorded which). The DNA for the CDR3 is TGCGCCAGCAGCCGAGGGACACTTTGGGCCAACGTCCTGACTTTC. Protein sequence: CASSRGTLWANVLTF.